This TCR beta chain derives from a study of blood T cells in healthy people across ages. Study-wide background: Template switching caught about one barcoded beta molecule for each two T cells.

The CDR3 length is 12 residues. The germline gives CDR1 SGHTA, CDR2 FQGNSA. Trimming shortened V by 5 bases and J by 8 bases, and 9 bases separated the two germline ends. Concerning this clonotype itself: Its antigen is not identified.

A second about 6 to 12 cycle PCR used barcoded and J-beta primers. Individual samples furnished no less than 2.5 million CDR3-containing paired-end reads apiece. TCRdb reprocessed the 5' RACE reads via MiXCR and lists one record per CDR3 protein. This table holds roughly 2 million distinct CDR3 sequences, roughly 50% found once. Points from the study as a whole: While age rose, TCR beta diversity per million T cells dropped in a roughly linear way.

Individuals who donated were healthy Caucasians from Russia aged roughly 6 to 100. This chain joins TRBV7-2 and TRBJ1-4; D ambiguous. The sequence came from a woman aged 40 to 50 in good health. Sequencing was performed on blood. In DNA, the CDR3 is TGTGCCAGCAGCCACTGGAACGAAAAACTGTTTTTT. This encodes CASSHWNEKLFF.